The 14 T cell receptor beta chains in this list originate from one sample, sequenced in a study of response to subunit inactivated influenza vaccine. TCRdb itself ran the RT-PCR reads through MiXCR, one entry per CDR3 protein. Of about 520,000 distinct CDR3 sequences in the sample, approximately 10% were seen once. The source material was PBMCs from blood, sampled 40 to 50 days after vaccination. These receptors all come from a man between 50 and 59 years old who received an inactivated influenza vaccine.

The chain joins TRBV6-2 or TRBV6-3 to TRBJ1-2; D unresolved. The V end lost 4 bases, the J end lost 7 bases, and 10 bases lay between the germline ends. The CDR3 sequence is 12 residues long. Germline CDR1 MNHEY, CDR2 SVGEGT. DNA of the CDR3: TGTGCCAGCAGTTTTGCCGGGATTGGCTACACCTTC. Translated, it gives CASSFAGIGYTF.

The sample holds a few counts of this clonotype. This chain uses TRBV14 with TRBJ2-5, with no clear D. CDR1 is SGHDN, CDR2 FVKESK, per germline. Trimming removed 4 bases from V and 3 bases from J, with 15 bases in between. The CDR3 covers 15 residues. In DNA form, the CDR3 reads TGTGCCAGCAGCCGCGTCCGTGCAGCCAAAGAGACCCAGTACTTC. Amino acids: CASSRVRAAKETQYF.

The chain employs TRBV20-1 and TRBJ2-5, with D hard to call. Trimming shortened V by 1 base and J by 7 bases, and 19 bases separated the two germline ends. This CDR3 contains 15 residues. The germline CDR1 and CDR2 sequences are DFQATT and SNEGSKA (reference sequence). CDR3 coding DNA: TGCAGTGCTAGAGTGGAAACTCAATGGGTTTGGACCCAGTACTTC. Its protein product is CSARVETQWVWTQYF.

This clonotype was counted only a few times. V gene TRBV4-2 combines with J gene TRBJ1-2, with a possible D match to TRBD1 (6 bases). Germline CDR1 reads LGHNA; CDR2 reads YNFKEQ. V was cut by 4 bases and J by 10 bases, with 19 bases left in between. This CDR3 comprises 14 residues. This chain's CDR3 is CASSPTDRRGDYTF. DNA of the CDR3: TGTGCCAGCAGCCCGACCGACAGGAGGGGAGACTACACCTTC.

This clonotype appeared a few times. The chain combines TRBV7-8 with TRBJ1-2, with a tentative D call TRBD1 (5 bases). Per germline, CDR1 SGHVS and CDR2 FQNEAQ. Trimming cost V 4 bases and J 14 bases, with 17 bases left between them. The CDR3 sequence is 12 residues long. CDR3 nucleotide sequence: TGTGCCAGCAGCTCAATTATTCAGGGTTTGACCTTC. Translation: CASSSIIQGLTF.

The CDR3 nucleotides are TGCGCCAGCAGCCCGCAAAGACAACGACAGGGGAGAGACTATGGCTACACCTTC. The encoded protein is CASSPQRQRQGRDYGYTF. The genes are TRBV5-1 and TRBJ1-2, with TRBD1 matching over 8 bases. Looked up from germline, CDR1 is SGHRS and CDR2 is YFSETQ. The CDR3 extends over 18 amino acids. J was trimmed by 3 bases and V by 4 bases; bases with no gene match: 17.

This clonotype showed up just a few times. The chain couples TRBV7-2 to TRBJ2-3; unclear D gene. The V gene lost 5 bases and the J gene lost 4 bases, with 16 bases spanning the gap. The CDR3 is made up of 15 amino acids. CDR1 SGHTA and CDR2 FQGNSA come from the germline V gene. In DNA form, the CDR3 reads TGTGCCAGCAGCCTCGGGTTTCCTCTACCAGATACGCAGTATTTT. Translation gives CASSLGFPLPDTQYF.

The chain combines TRBV12-3 or TRBV12-4 with TRBJ2-7, with TRBD1 matching over 10 bases. CDR3 length: 15 residues. The V and J ends lost 6 bases and 6 bases, in that order; junction bases with no gene match: 11. The CDR3 coding sequence is TGTGCCAGCAGCCGATTCGGGACAGGGGTTTTCGAGCAGTACTTC. This codes for CASSRFGTGVFEQYF.

The chain joins TRBV24-1 to TRBJ1-1; D possibly corresponds to TRBD1 (5 bases). Per germline, CDR1 KGHDR and CDR2 SFDVKD. The CDR3 is 13 amino acids. With 7 bases removed from V and 5 bases from J, the gap between germline ends came to 13 bases. The CDR3 DNA reads TGTGCCACCAGCCGGCCAGGGTCAACTGAAGCTTTCTTT. Amino acid sequence: CATSRPGSTEAFF.

This clonotype was found a few times. The chain uses TRBV3-1 and TRBJ2-4, with D possibly matching TRBD1 (5 bases). The CDR3 length is 11 residues. V was cut by 3 bases and J by 11 bases, with 8 bases left in between. The V gene's germline CDR1 is LGHDT and CDR2 YNNKEL (reference sequence). CDR3 sequence (DNA): TGTGCCAGCAGCCATGACAGCTTTCAGTACTTC. Its protein product is CASSHDSFQYF.

This clonotype has a count of ten or more. The chain joins TRBV5-1 to TRBJ1-6; D uncertain. This CDR3 region has 13 residues. The germline V gene encodes CDR1 SGHRS and CDR2 YFSETQ. Trimming pared 1 base from V and 16 bases from J, leaving 15 bases between. CDR3 protein: CASSLSQPVELHF. In DNA, the CDR3 is TGCGCCAGCAGCTTGAGCCAGCCAGTTGAACTCCACTTT.

The rearrangement links TRBV7-8 to TRBJ2-1; D gene ambiguous. This CDR3 comprises 16 residues. The germline V gene has CDR1 SGHVS and CDR2 FQNEAQ. Trimming took off 5 bases at V and 0 bases at J, with 14 bases between the two ends. The CDR3 sequence is CASSPTYLSSYNEQFF. Written as DNA, the CDR3 is TGTGCCAGCAGCCCCACGTATTTGAGCTCCTACAATGAGCAGTTCTTC.

J is TRBJ1-5 and V is TRBV28; D gene uncertain. Trimming removed 7 bases at V and 0 bases at J, with 7 bases between. Germline CDR1 MDHEN, CDR2 SYDVKM. The CDR3 extends over 13 amino acids. DNA for the CDR3: TGTGCCAGCAACCCGGATAGCAATCAGCCCCAGCATTTT. Protein product: CASNPDSNQPQHF.

In its sample, this clonotype was seen many times. V is TRBV6-6 and J is TRBJ2-3; D is unclear. CDR1 MNHNY and CDR2 SVGAGI come from the germline V gene (reference sequence). This CDR3 has 13 residues. The V gene lost 2 bases and the J gene lost 6 bases, with 9 bases spanning the gap. The CDR3 loop is CASSYRYWDTQYF. The CDR3 DNA sequence: TGTGCCAGCAGTTACCGTTACTGGGATACGCAGTATTTT.